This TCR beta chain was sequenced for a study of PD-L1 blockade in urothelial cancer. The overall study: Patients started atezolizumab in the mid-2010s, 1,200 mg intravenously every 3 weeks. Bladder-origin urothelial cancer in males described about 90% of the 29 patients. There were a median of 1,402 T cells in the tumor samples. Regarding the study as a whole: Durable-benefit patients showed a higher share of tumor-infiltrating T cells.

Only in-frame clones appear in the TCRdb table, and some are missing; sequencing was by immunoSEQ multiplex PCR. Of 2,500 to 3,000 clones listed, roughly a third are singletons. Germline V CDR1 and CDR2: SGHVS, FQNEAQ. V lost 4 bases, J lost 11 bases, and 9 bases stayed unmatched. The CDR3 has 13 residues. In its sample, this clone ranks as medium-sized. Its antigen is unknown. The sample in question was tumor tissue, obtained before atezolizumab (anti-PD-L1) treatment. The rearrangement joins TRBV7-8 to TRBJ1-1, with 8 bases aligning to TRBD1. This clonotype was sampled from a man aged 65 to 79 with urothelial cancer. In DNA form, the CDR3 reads TGTGCCAGCAGCTGGGACAGGCCACCGGGGGCTTTCTTT. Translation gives CASSWDRPPGAFF.